A selection of T cell receptor beta chains follows, all from one sample in a study of T cell responses to AZD1222 COVID-19 vaccine. Produced via immunoSEQ multiplex PCR; TCRdb's table is partial and in-frame only. This table has about 76,000 clones, over 60% appearing once. The source material was peripheral blood, sampled 28 days after the second dose of the MenACWY control vaccine. Receptors were obtained from an adult who received the MenACWY meningococcal vaccine as a control. Both conserved end residues are part of each CDR3. D genes are given only for firm matches. The listing skips clone size in some rows; elsewhere it reads once, few, many or a size class.

j_gene | abundance | v_gene | d_gene | CDR3aa | CDR3nt
TRBJ2-1 | few | TRBV29-1 | TRBD2 | CSVTEPGLAFNEQFF | TGCAGCGTCACTGAACCGGGACTAGCGTTTAATGAGCAGTTCTTC
TRBJ2-7 | few | TRBV6-5 | - | CASSEAYEQYF | TGTGCCAGCTCTGAGGCTTACGAGCAGTACTTC
TRBJ2-3 | - | TRBV5-1 | TRBD2 | CASSGGLAGDTDTQYF | TGCGCCAGCAGCGGCGGACTAGCGGGGGACACAGATACGCAGTATTTT
TRBJ1-2 | - | TRBV2 | TRBD1 | CASRENRGQVYGYTF | TGTGCCAGCAGGGAAAACAGGGGCCAAGTCTATGGCTACACCTTC
TRBJ1-4 | - | TRBV18 | - | CASSTSGEKGEKLFF | TGTGCCAGCTCAACATCAGGGGAGAAAGGTGAAAAACTGTTTTTT
TRBJ1-5 | - | TRBV28 | TRBD1 | CASRGTGNQPQHF | TGTGCCAGCAGAGGGACAGGGAATCAGCCCCAGCATTTT
TRBJ2-1 | - | TRBV6-1 | - | CASSEDGGDPSYNEQFF | TGTGCCAGCAGTGAAGATGGCGGGGACCCCTCCTACAATGAGCAGTTCTTC
TRBJ2-5 | - | TRBV7-8 | TRBD2 | CASSKGDLAGVETQYF | TGTGCCAGCAGCAAAGGGGACCTAGCGGGGGTTGAGACCCAGTACTTC
TRBJ1-2 | once | TRBV19 | TRBD1 | CASTGGDRTYGYTF | TGTGCCAGTACCGGGGGGGACAGGACCTATGGCTACACCTTC
TRBJ1-1 | - | TRBV7-9 | - | CASSSSATEAFF | TGTGCCAGCAGCTCCTCGGCCACTGAAGCTTTCTTT
TRBJ2-1 | - | TRBV29-1 | TRBD2 | CSVRVSGGPSNEQFF | TGCAGCGTTCGGGTTTCGGGAGGACCATCAAATGAGCAGTTCTTC
TRBJ2-7 | - | TRBV28 | - | CASWSTGSSYEQYF | TGTGCCAGCTGGTCAACCGGGAGCTCCTACGAGCAGTACTTC
TRBJ1-5 | few | TRBV28 | - | CASSPWGSNQPQHF | TGTGCCAGCAGTCCATGGGGATCCAATCAGCCCCAGCATTTT
TRBJ2-2 | - | TRBV25-1 | TRBD1 | CASSADRVGTGELFF | TGTGCCAGCAGTGCGGACAGGGTGGGGACCGGGGAGCTGTTTTTT
TRBJ1-3 | - | TRBV30 | - | CAWRINSGNTIYF | TGTGCCTGGAGAATCAACTCTGGAAACACCATATATTTT
TRBJ2-5 | - | TRBV18 | TRBD1 | CASSPRGPGETQYF | TGTGCCAGCTCACCAAGGGGGCCCGGAGAGACCCAGTACTTC
TRBJ2-3 | - | TRBV9 | - | CASSVGGHVTDTQYF | TGTGCCAGCAGCGTCGGGGGGCACGTAACAGATACGCAGTATTTT
TRBJ2-1 | - | TRBV2 | - | CASSDWGTEQFF | TGTGCCAGCAGTGATTGGGGGACTGAGCAGTTCTTC
TRBJ2-7 | few | TRBV7-2 | TRBD1 | CASSPQGQGAREQYF | TGTGCCAGCAGCCCCCAGGGACAGGGGGCGAGGGAGCAGTACTTC
TRBJ1-1 | once | TRBV12-3/TRBV12-4 | - | CASSFSVNTEAFF | TGTGCCAGCAGTTTTTCCGTGAACACTGAAGCTTTCTTT
TRBJ2-1 | - | TRBV5-8 | - | CASSLGQPFNEQFF | TGTGCCAGCAGCTTGGGACAGCCGTTCAATGAGCAGTTCTTC
TRBJ1-6 | few | TRBV7-2 | TRBD1 | CASSVTPQGAFGSPLHF | TGTGCCAGCAGCGTAACGCCTCAGGGGGCGTTTGGTTCACCCCTCCACTTT
TRBJ1-3 | - | TRBV7-9 | - | CASSLNSGNTIYF | TGTGCCAGCAGCTTAAACTCTGGAAACACCATATATTTT
TRBJ2-1 | - | TRBV9 | TRBD2 | CASSVDSGGANEQFF | TGTGCCAGCAGCGTAGACAGCGGGGGGGCCAATGAGCAGTTCTTC
TRBJ1-1 | - | TRBV4-2 | - | CASSQDSTGGGTEAFF | TGTGCCAGCAGCCAAGACTCCACCGGTGGAGGCACTGAAGCTTTCTTT
TRBJ2-5 | - | TRBV6-1 | - | CASSDLWTDLQETQYF | TGTGCCAGCAGTGATTTATGGACAGACCTCCAAGAGACCCAGTACTTC
TRBJ2-1 | - | TRBV4-3 | TRBD1 | CASSQDPGQNNEQFF | TGCGCCAGCAGCCAAGATCCGGGACAGAACAATGAGCAGTTCTTC
TRBJ2-3 | - | TRBV6-5 | TRBD1 | CASSFGRGLGDTQYF | TGTGCCAGCAGTTTCGGCAGGGGGTTAGGAGATACGCAGTATTTT
TRBJ1-2 | - | TRBV7-9 | - | CASSLVNREDGYTF | TGTGCCAGCAGCTTAGTTAACCGGGAGGATGGCTACACCTTC
TRBJ2-7 | - | TRBV5-4 | - | CASSFGPAGYEQYF | TGTGCCAGCAGCTTCGGGCCAGCGGGCTACGAGCAGTACTTC
TRBJ2-3 | - | TRBV11-2 | - | CASSLVGDTQYF | TGTGCCAGCAGCTTAGTGGGCGATACGCAGTATTTT
TRBJ2-3 | - | TRBV5-1 | - | CASSFGTQTDTQYF | TGCGCCAGCAGCTTCGGGACTCAGACAGATACGCAGTATTTT
TRBJ2-5 | - | TRBV30 | TRBD1 | CAWSPADRAQETQYF | TGTGCCTGGAGTCCCGCCGACAGGGCGCAAGAGACCCAGTACTTC
TRBJ1-2 | once | TRBV18 | TRBD1 | CASSPGQGSAGYTF | TGTGCCAGCTCACCCGGACAGGGATCAGCTGGCTACACCTTC
TRBJ2-2 | - | TRBV2 | - | CASSGALITGELFF | TGTGCCAGCAGTGGGGCCCTCATCACCGGGGAGCTGTTTTTT
TRBJ1-1 | - | TRBV6-5 | - | CASSYNGAGNTEAFF | TGTGCCAGCAGTTACAATGGGGCTGGAAACACTGAAGCTTTCTTT
TRBJ1-1 | - | TRBV28 | - | CASSLSVEGSEAFF | TGTGCCAGCAGTTTATCGGTAGAGGGGTCGGAAGCTTTCTTT
TRBJ2-2 | - | TRBV7-2 | - | CASSLDWQAELFF | TGTGCCAGCAGCTTAGACTGGCAGGCTGAGCTGTTTTTT
TRBJ1-2 | - | TRBV19 | - | CASSKRGQSYGYTF | TGTGCCAGTAGTAAACGGGGCCAGAGTTATGGCTACACCTTC
TRBJ1-2 | - | TRBV10-3 | - | CAITVLPGQSYTF | TGTGCCATCACCGTATTACCCGGGCAGAGCTACACCTTC
TRBJ2-2 | once | TRBV6-1 | - | CASSEVLGGISTGELFF | TGTGCCAGCAGTGAGGTTCTAGGGGGGATCTCCACCGGGGAGCTGTTTTTT
TRBJ2-7 | once | TRBV6-5 | TRBD2 | CASSYRLAEGYEQYF | TGTGCCAGCAGTTACAGGCTAGCGGAGGGCTACGAGCAGTACTTC
TRBJ1-4 | - | TRBV4-1 | - | CASSQAGEKLFF | TGCGCCAGCAGCCAAGCAGGGGAAAAACTGTTTTTT
TRBJ1-2 | - | TRBV2 | - | CASSEHVGPYGYTF | TGTGCCAGCAGTGAACACGTCGGGCCTTATGGCTACACCTTC
TRBJ1-1 | - | TRBV12-3/TRBV12-4 | - | CASSSTFGTEAFF | TGTGCCAGCAGTTCCACCTTCGGCACTGAAGCTTTCTTT
TRBJ1-5 | - | TRBV2 | TRBD1 | CASSGQGHQPQHF | TGTGCCAGCAGTGGACAGGGGCATCAGCCCCAGCATTTT
TRBJ2-7 | - | TRBV4-3 | TRBD1 | CASSIQTGEAYEQYF | TGCGCCAGCAGCATACAGACAGGGGAAGCCTACGAGCAGTACTTC
TRBJ1-4 | - | TRBV4-2 | TRBD1 | CASSPDRDEKLFF | TGTGCCAGCAGCCCCGACAGGGATGAAAAACTGTTTTTT
TRBJ2-7 | - | TRBV6-1 | TRBD2 | CASSPTSGVQYF | TGTGCCAGCAGCCCGACTAGCGGGGTACAGTACTTC
TRBJ1-1 | - | TRBV29-1 | - | CSASPTGNTEAFF | TGCAGCGCTTCCCCGACAGGGAACACTGAAGCTTTCTTT
TRBJ1-1 | - | TRBV12-5 | TRBD1 | CASGKTGTGFSMNTEAFF | TGTGCTAGTGGTAAAACCGGGACAGGTTTTTCCATGAACACTGAAGCTTTCTTT